This T cell receptor beta chain was obtained from a study of T cells in tuberculosis. Profiling relied on immunoSEQ multiplex PCR, and the TCRdb table lists in-frame clones only, not all of them. Of 20,000 to 25,000 clones in the sample, roughly nine tenths were seen once. Germline V gene sequence: CDR1 WSHSY, CDR2 SAAADI. V trimming: 7 bases; J trimming: 0 bases; junction bases outside the gene matches: 5. This CDR3 is 15 amino acids long. This TCR derives from a donor aged 10-29 years with latent tuberculosis or without tuberculosis infection. V is TRBV10-2 and J is TRBJ1-1; 10 bases fit TRBD1. The sample taken for sequencing was PBMCs. The CDR3 region is CASNDRGQMNTEAFF. The CDR3 coding sequence is TGCGCCAGCAATGACAGGGGGCAAATGAACACTGAAGCTTTCTTT.